The 32 T cell receptor beta chains below were found in one sample sequenced in a study of blood T cell repertoires in COVID-19. Profiling relied on immunoSEQ multiplex PCR, and the TCRdb table lists in-frame clones only, not all of them. The top ten hold approximately 11% of the sample, which has about 180,000 clones, 80% to 90% seen once. The sample was peripheral blood. Receptors originate from a human donor with active or convalescent COVID-19. The donor label of this sample is uncertain.

This clone was detected only a few times. The gene calls are TRBV19 and TRBJ2-7, with D maybe TRBD2 (6 bases). Germline lookup yields CDR1 LNHDA and CDR2 SQIVND (reference sequence). V was clipped by 1 base and J by 2 bases, with 12 bases between them. The CDR3 runs 15 residues. CDR3 bases: TGTGCCAGTAGTATAGTATTCGGGGGTCCCTACGAGCAGTACTTC. Its protein is CASSIVFGGPYEQYF.

The chain joins TRBV2 to TRBJ2-7, with 8 positions matching TRBD2. This CDR3 is 14 amino acids long. Germline V lookup: CDR1 SNHLY, CDR2 FYNNEI. The junction had 8 bases not matched to a gene; V was cut back by 8 bases and J by 2 bases. The CDR3 bases are TGTGCCAGCTACGGGAGGGCGGTGACCTACGAGCAGTACTTC. Translating gives CASYGRAVTYEQYF.

V usage is TRBV2 and J usage is TRBJ2-3; a weak D match, TRBD2 (5 bases). This CDR3 region has 15 residues. Trimming cost V 10 bases and J 6 bases, with 23 bases left between them. The germline V gene has CDR1 SNHLY and CDR2 FYNNEI. The CDR3 spells CATKERVRIYDTQYF. CDR3 nucleotides: TGTGCCACCAAAGAGAGGGTACGGATTTATGATACGCAGTATTTT.

In this sample, this clone turned up once. The J gene is TRBJ1-1, the V gene TRBV10-3; weak D call: TRBD1 (5 bases). Trimming cost V 7 bases and J 5 bases, with 20 bases left between them. This CDR3 is 15 amino acids long. The germline CDR1 and CDR2 sequences are ENHRY and SYGVKD. CDR3 DNA sequence: TGTGCCATCAATCAAGGGGAAGGGGTAAGGACTGAAGCTTTCTTT. It codes for CAINQGEGVRTEAFF.

CDR3 DNA: TGCGCCAGCAGCCAAGGTTTTAGGGGGACTAGTGGCTCCTACAATGAGCAGTTCTTC. Protein: CASSQGFRGTSGSYNEQFF. The V and J genes are TRBV4-1 and TRBJ2-1; 8 bases match TRBD2. Germline V CDR1 and CDR2: MGHRA, YSYEKL. The CDR3 extends over 19 amino acids. J gave up 0 bases and V 1 base, and 11 bases lay outside the gene matches.

The chain joins TRBV6-5 to TRBJ1-6; D unresolved. In germline, CDR1 is MNHEY, CDR2 SVGAGI. This CDR3 has 13 amino acids. V lost 7 bases and J 7 bases, leaving 11 bases between the germline ends. CDR3 sequence reads: CASTGEANSPLHF. The CDR3 coding sequence is TGTGCCAGCACCGGCGAGGCGAATTCACCCCTCCACTTT.

The chain combines TRBV2 with TRBJ2-5; 9 nucleotides match TRBD1. Germline V lookup: CDR1 SNHLY, CDR2 FYNNEI. CDR3 size: 12 residues. Losses at the gene ends were 10 bases for V and 1 base for J; bases not matched to a gene: 1. The CDR3 nucleotides read TGTGCCACGGGACAGGGCCAAGAGACCCAGTACTTC. Its translation is CATGQGQETQYF.

V is TRBV11-2 and J is TRBJ1-1; D may be TRBD1 (5 bases). This CDR3 spans 15 amino acids. Trimming took off 4 bases at V and 2 bases at J, with 14 bases between the two ends. CDR1 SGHAT and CDR2 FQNNGV come from the germline V gene. As DNA, the CDR3 is TGTGCCAGCAGCTGGGCGCGGGGCGTTAACACTGAAGCTTTCTTT. Encoded protein: CASSWARGVNTEAFF.

In its sample, this clone was seen once. This sequence joins TRBV23-1 and TRBJ2-1, with D hard to call. TRBV23-1 is known as an ORF, though its function is uncertain. V lost 0 bases, J lost 8 bases, and 8 bases lay in between. This CDR3 contains 13 residues. Here the CDR3 DNA reads TGCGCCAGCAGTCAATCTACCCGAGATGAGCAGTTCTTC. It translates to CASSQSTRDEQFF.

The chain recombines TRBV4-2 with TRBJ2-2; perhaps TRBD1 as D (6 bases). Germline assignment: CDR1 LGHNA and CDR2 YNFKEQ. Trimming stripped 0 bases from V and 4 bases from J, with 15 bases between. This CDR3 is 17 amino acids long. The CDR3 DNA is TGTGCCAGCAGCCAAGATAGTGGACAGCATCTCACCGGGGAGCTGTTTTTT. It codes for CASSQDSGQHLTGELFF.

The chain is built from TRBV15 and TRBJ1-5; perhaps TRBD1 as D (5 bases). V was trimmed by 0 bases and J by 1 base, leaving 13 bases between them. Germline V gene sequence: CDR1 LNHNV, CDR2 YYDKDF (reference sequence). The CDR3 has 17 amino acids. As DNA, the CDR3 is TGTGCCACCAGCAGAGAGGGGCATTTGCCGAGCAATCAGCCCCAGCATTTT. It encodes CATSREGHLPSNQPQHF.

The rearrangement links TRBV7-2 to TRBJ2-7; 14 nucleotides match TRBD2. The CDR3 extends over 15 amino acids. With 5 bases clipped from V and 5 bases from J, the junction kept 5 bases outside the gene matches. Germline V gives CDR1 SGHTA, CDR2 FQGNSA. The chain's CDR3 is CASSPTSGRAHEQYF. The CDR3 DNA sequence: TGTGCCAGCAGCCCGACTAGCGGGAGGGCCCACGAGCAGTACTTC.

This clone has only one observation. The chain has TRBV7-2 and TRBJ1-4; D is uncertain. Germline-derived CDR1 and CDR2 are SGHTA and FQGNSA. The CDR3 sequence is 16 residues long. V was cut by 5 bases and J by 4 bases, with 17 bases left in between. The CDR3 bases are TGTGCCAGCAGCCTAACTTCCGGGATAGATAATGAAAAACTGTTTTTT. This gives the protein CASSLTSGIDNEKLFF.

The rearrangement uses TRBV4-2 and TRBJ2-3; 10 bases fit TRBD2. V lost 3 bases, J lost 8 bases, and 5 bases stayed unmatched. The CDR3 has 14 amino acids. Germline V gives CDR1 LGHNA, CDR2 YNFKEQ. CDR3 in amino acids: CASSQSGGAGTQYF. Written as DNA, the CDR3 is TGTGCCAGCAGCCAGAGCGGGGGGGCGGGTACGCAGTATTTT.

The chain has TRBV11-2 and TRBJ2-3; D unclear. Germline CDR1 and CDR2: SGHAT and FQNNGV. V was cut by 1 base and J by 4 bases, with 6 bases left in between. The CDR3 sequence is 13 residues long. CDR3 DNA: TGTGCCAGCAGCTTAGGGAGTGCAGATACGCAGTATTTT. As protein: CASSLGSADTQYF.

This clone was seen a handful of times. This chain joins TRBV12-5 and TRBJ1-3; the D is unclear. Per the germline V gene, CDR1 is LGHNT and CDR2 is FRNRAP. The CDR3 runs 14 residues. V gave up 1 base and J gave up 3 bases, with 7 bases separating them. The CDR3 here is CASGLATDGNTIYF. The CDR3 DNA reads as TGTGCTAGTGGTTTGGCGACTGATGGAAACACCATATATTTT.

This clone was found a few times. This sequence joins TRBV5-1 and TRBJ1-2, with unresolved D. Germline V gene sequence: CDR1 SGHRS, CDR2 YFSETQ. V was shortened by 4 bases and J by 8 bases, with 15 bases between the two germline ends. CDR3 length: 13 amino acids. The CDR3 bases are TGCGCCAGCAGCATCCCGGGGAGCTCAGGCTACACCTTC. Translated: CASSIPGSSGYTF.

The chain couples TRBV27 to TRBJ2-7; 7 bases are shared with TRBD1. The trim removed 3 bases at V and 4 bases at J, leaving 6 bases unmatched. Germline V CDR1 and CDR2: MNHEY, SMNVEV (reference sequence). The CDR3 covers 14 residues. The CDR3 here is CASSLAGTAYEQYF. The CDR3 nucleotides read TGTGCCAGCAGTTTGGCCGGGACAGCATACGAGCAGTACTTC.

A single count supports this clone. CDR3 nucleotide sequence: TGTGCCAGCAGCTTAGAGGGGGAAGGCTCACCCCTCCACTTT. It yields the protein CASSLEGEGSPLHF. The chain combines TRBV7-9 with TRBJ1-6; D may be TRBD1 (6 bases). CDR1 is SEHNR and CDR2 is FQNEAQ in the germline V gene (reference sequence). The CDR3 length is 14 residues. The germline V and J ends were trimmed by 1 base and 10 bases, with 11 bases remaining between them.

The CDR3, as DNA: TGTGCCAGCAGCCCTGCGGGGCGGCTTACGCAGTATTTT. Translated, it gives CASSPAGRLTQYF. The V call is TRBV14, the J call TRBJ2-3, with D tentatively TRBD2 (6 bases). CDR3 length equals 13 residues. With 4 bases removed from V and 8 bases from J, the gap between germline ends came to 13 bases. In germline, CDR1 is SGHDN, CDR2 FVKESK.

The chain has TRBV11-3 and TRBJ1-3, with D possibly matching TRBD1 (6 bases). The CDR3 covers 17 residues. CDR1 is SGHNT, CDR2 YENEEA, per germline. With 2 bases removed from V and 0 bases from J, the gap between germline ends came to 14 bases. The CDR3 loop reads CASSLRTGTHSGNTIYF. In DNA, the CDR3 is TGTGCCAGCAGCTTACGAACAGGGACCCACTCTGGAAACACCATATATTTT.

V gene TRBV11-3 combines with J gene TRBJ2-1; perhaps TRBD2 as D (6 bases). The V gene lost 5 bases and the J gene lost 0 bases, with 20 bases spanning the gap. Germline CDR1 reads SGHNT; CDR2 reads YENEEA. The CDR3 covers 18 residues. CDR3 nucleotides: TGTGCCAGCAGCCCAGGCCTGGGGACTTACTCCTCCTACAATGAGCAGTTCTTC. It yields the protein CASSPGLGTYSSYNEQFF.

This chain joins TRBV28 and TRBJ1-5; weak D call: TRBD1 (5 bases). The germline V gene has CDR1 MDHEN and CDR2 SYDVKM. This CDR3 region has 14 residues. Trimming stripped 7 bases from V and 4 bases from J, with 14 bases between. CDR3 residues: CASNTNGGNQPQHF. CDR3 sequence (DNA): TGTGCCAGCAATACGAATGGGGGGAATCAGCCCCAGCATTTT.

This clone occurred once. The junction does not match germline at one end; this may be a read error. The rearrangement uses TRBV5-6 and TRBJ2-7; D might be TRBD1 (6 bases). This CDR3 region has 12 residues. Germline CDR1 reads SGHDT; CDR2 reads YYEEEE. CDR3 in amino acids: CASSLTGYEQCF. The CDR3, as DNA: TGTGCCAGCAGCCTTACAGGGTACGAGCAGTGCTTC. Together with reference TRBV5-6 and TRBJ2-7, the CDR3 gives the full variable domain: DAGVTQSPTHLIKTRGQQVTLRCSPKSGHDTVSWYQQALGQGPQFIFQYYEEEERQRGNFPDRFSGHQFPNYSSELNVNALLLGDSALYLCASSLTGYEQCFGPGTRLTVT.

In this sample, this clone turned up once. The CDR3 nucleotides are TGTGCCAGCAGCGTAGCCAGGGGGCACACCGGGGAGCTGTTTTTT. Its translation is CASSVARGHTGELFF. V gene TRBV9 combines with J gene TRBJ2-2; 8 bases match TRBD1. The V and J ends lost 0 bases and 3 bases, in that order; junction bases with no gene match: 1. The CDR3 runs 15 residues. Germline V gene data show CDR1 as SGDLS and CDR2 as YYNGEE. Together with reference TRBV9 and TRBJ2-2, the CDR3 gives the full variable domain: DSGVTQTPKHLITATGQRVTLRCSPRSGDLSVYWYQQSLDQGLQFLIQYYNGEERAKGNILERFSAQQFPDLHSELNLSSLELGDSALYFCASSVARGHTGELFFGEGSRLTVL.

V and J are TRBV28 and TRBJ1-1; no clear D. V lost 8 bases and J lost 11, with 21 bases in between. CDR1 is MDHEN and CDR2 is SYDVKM in the germline V gene. This CDR3 has 13 residues. For the CDR3, the DNA is TGTGCCAGCGCCCTGACTCCCGGGTTAAAGGCTTTCTTT. Translated, it gives CASALTPGLKAFF.

The chain links TRBV6-2 or TRBV6-3 to TRBJ1-2, with no clear D. The CDR3 is made up of 12 amino acids. V lost 2 bases and J lost 4, with 5 bases in between. Germline V gene data show CDR1 as MNHEY and CDR2 as SVGEGT. The CDR3 DNA is TGTGCCAGCAGTTACCCCAGCTATGGCTACACCTTC. Its translation is CASSYPSYGYTF.

The chain uses TRBV24-1 and TRBJ2-1; 14 bases fit TRBD2. J was trimmed by 1 base and V by 3 bases; bases with no gene match: 7. Per germline, CDR1 KGHDR and CDR2 SFDVKD. The CDR3 is 19 residues long. CDR3 sequence: CATSDRTSGRLPSYNEQFF. In DNA, the CDR3 is TGTGCCACCAGTGATCGGACTAGCGGGAGGTTACCTTCCTACAATGAGCAGTTCTTC.

The chain links TRBV11-2 to TRBJ2-5; tentative D call: TRBD1 (6 bases). This CDR3 has 15 amino acids. CDR1 is SGHAT and CDR2 is FQNNGV in the germline V gene. V was cut by 5 bases and J by 5 bases, with 18 bases left in between. CDR3 residues: CASSIEPQGMETQYF. DNA of the CDR3: TGTGCCAGCAGCATTGAACCACAGGGTATGGAGACCCAGTACTTC.

This chain connects TRBV7-2 to TRBJ1-4; 7 bases fit TRBD1. V dropped 4 bases and J dropped 4; count of bases not matched to a gene: 3. The CDR3 has 14 amino acids. From germline, CDR1 is SGHTA and CDR2 FQGNSA. The CDR3 sequence is CASSWPGGNEKLFF. CDR3 coding DNA: TGTGCCAGCAGCTGGCCAGGGGGTAATGAAAAACTGTTTTTT.

Concerning this clone itself: The germline gene is not matched at one end of the junction; a read error may be the cause. This chain links TRBV3-1 (or the pseudogene TRBV3-2) with TRBJ1-2; tentative D call: TRBD1 (6 bases). Germline CDR1 reads LGHDT; CDR2 reads YNNKEL (reference sequence). The CDR3 runs 12 residues. The CDR3 coding sequence is TGTGCCACCAGCGGACAGAACTATGGCTACACCTTC. Translated: CATSGQNYGYTF.

CDR3: CASSQEGGRNTEAFF. The CDR3 DNA reads as TGTGCCAGCAGCCAAGAAGGAGGGAGGAACACTGAAGCTTTCTTT. V is TRBV3-1 (or the pseudogene TRBV3-2) and J is TRBJ1-1; no definite D call. V was clipped by 0 bases and J by 1 base, with 9 bases between them. From germline, CDR1 is LGHDT and CDR2 YNNKEL (reference sequence). The CDR3 totals 15 residues.